The TCR beta chain described here comes from a study of T-cell reconstitution after alpha-beta-depleted transplantation in children. Preparation of the TCRbeta library involved a method that used unique molecular identifiers. TCRdb itself ran the PCR reads through MiXCR, one entry per CDR3 protein. The data hold about 980,000 distinct CDR3 sequences, with roughly 31% observed a single time. A word on this clonotype: The junction and the germline gene differ at one end; a read error may be behind it.

Germline lookup yields CDR1 DFQATT and CDR2 SNEGSKA (reference sequence). The CDR3 has 14 residues. This clonotype was sampled from a boy under two years old who had a stem cell transplant for SCID, so the T cells may come from the graft donor. This sample comprised PBMCs, mostly from graft donor cells, obtained 360 days after TCRalphabeta/CD19-depleted stem cell transplant. The V call is TRBV20-1, the J call TRBJ2-5, with 7 positions matching TRBD1. The CDR3 nucleotides read TGCAGTGCCAGAGACCTTAGACAGGGAGAGACCCAGTACTTC. Amino acids: CSARDLRQGETQYF.